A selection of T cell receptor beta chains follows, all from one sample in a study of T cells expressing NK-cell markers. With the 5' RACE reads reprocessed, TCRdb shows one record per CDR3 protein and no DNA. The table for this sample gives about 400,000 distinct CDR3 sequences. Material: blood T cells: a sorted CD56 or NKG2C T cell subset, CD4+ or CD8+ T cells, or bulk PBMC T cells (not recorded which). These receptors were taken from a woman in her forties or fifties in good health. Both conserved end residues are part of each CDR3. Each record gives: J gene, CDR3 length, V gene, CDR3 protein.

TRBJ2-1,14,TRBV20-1,CSASSASSYNEQFF
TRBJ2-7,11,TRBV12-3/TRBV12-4,CASSDFYEQYF
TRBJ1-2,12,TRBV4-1,CASSQDGYGYTF
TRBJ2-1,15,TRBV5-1,CASSFSEGLDNEQFF
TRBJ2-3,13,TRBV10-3,CATVGPITNTQYF
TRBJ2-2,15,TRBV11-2,CASILGTVNTGELFF
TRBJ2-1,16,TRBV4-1,CASSLRGREYVDEQFF
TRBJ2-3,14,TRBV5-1,CASSSKAGVDTQYF
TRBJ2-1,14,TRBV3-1,CASREGRLDNEQFF
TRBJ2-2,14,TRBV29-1,CSVAWVAGAGELFF
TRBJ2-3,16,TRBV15,CATAPGLAPLGDTQYF
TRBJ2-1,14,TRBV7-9,CASSSSGSPSEQFF
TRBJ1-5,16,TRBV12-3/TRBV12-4,CASSFSRRNSNQPQHF
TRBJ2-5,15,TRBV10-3,CAISGSGTNGETQYF
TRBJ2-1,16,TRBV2,CASRLYRDRPRLEQFF
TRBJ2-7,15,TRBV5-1,CASSLGLAGEREQYF
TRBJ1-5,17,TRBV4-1,CASSLEGTGGFNQPQHF
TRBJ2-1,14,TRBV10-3,CAISGAGGVSEQFF
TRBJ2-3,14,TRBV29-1,CSVAGTHSTDTQYF
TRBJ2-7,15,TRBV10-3,CAISESGAFSNEQYF
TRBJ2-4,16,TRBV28,CASSKLKTSGLNIQYF
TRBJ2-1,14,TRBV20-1,CSAKEGLASHEQFF
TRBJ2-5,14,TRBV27,CASSATIARETQYF
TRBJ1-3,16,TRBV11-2,CASSSTGPKSGNTIYF
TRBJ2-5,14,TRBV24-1,CATSHGWGAGTQYF
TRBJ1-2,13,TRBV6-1,CASSAGEGYGYTF
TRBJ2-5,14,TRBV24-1,CATSAGTPGETQYF
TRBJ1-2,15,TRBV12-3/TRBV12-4,CASSLASGGNYGYTF
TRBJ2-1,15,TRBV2,CASSADGGSYNEQFF
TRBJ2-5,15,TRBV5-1,CASSLRAPGGETQYF
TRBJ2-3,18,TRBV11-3,CASSLGSRLASSTDTQYF
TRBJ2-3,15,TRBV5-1,CASNSRGAGVDTQYF
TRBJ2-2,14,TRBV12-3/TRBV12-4,CASTSSPGTGELFF
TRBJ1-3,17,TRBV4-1,CASSQEGPGHSGNTIYF
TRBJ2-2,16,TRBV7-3,CASSLVIRSNTGELFF
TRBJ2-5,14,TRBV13,CASSSQGGEETQYF
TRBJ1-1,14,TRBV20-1,CSATTGVYYTEAFF
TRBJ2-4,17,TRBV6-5,CASSSVRSGLAKNIQYF
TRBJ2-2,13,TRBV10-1,CASKAQVAGELFF
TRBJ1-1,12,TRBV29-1,CSVEKGADEAFF
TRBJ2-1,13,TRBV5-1,CASSLALNNEQFF
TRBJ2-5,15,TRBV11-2,CASSLVSATGKTQYF
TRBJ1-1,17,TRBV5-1,CASSLGWDRGRNTEAFF
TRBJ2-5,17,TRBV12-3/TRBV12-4,CASSPLRGKVGQETQYF
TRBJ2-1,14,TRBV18,CASSPETGGREQFF
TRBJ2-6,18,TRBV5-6,CASSQLAGGVYGANVLTF
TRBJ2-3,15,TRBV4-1,CASSQDFVSTDTQYF
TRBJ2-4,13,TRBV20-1,CSADRDSDDIQYF
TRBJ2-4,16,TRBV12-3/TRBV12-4,CASSPRTGVAQNIQYF
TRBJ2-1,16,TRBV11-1,CASSYWGGSSYNEQFF
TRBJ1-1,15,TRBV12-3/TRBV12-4,CASGGTAGANTEAFF
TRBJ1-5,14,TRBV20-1,CSARRGQRNQPQHF
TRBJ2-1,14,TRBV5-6,CASSLAFFSGEQFF
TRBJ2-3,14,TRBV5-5,CASKYRENTDTQYF